The TCR beta chain described here comes from a study of shared clonotypes between healthy human individuals. TCRdb keeps only in-frame clones here, not all; method: immunoSEQ multiplex PCR. The data hold roughly 2.2 million clones, with just over 90% observed a single time. This TCR came from a man between 18 and 29 years old in good health. Some clones in this sample may be carry-over from other donors' samples. Specimen: naive CD4+ T cells from PBMCs. Subset defined: CD45RA+ positively selected.

The CDR3 loop reads CASSSPRGQGLRNQPQHF. CDR3 bases: TGTGCCAGCAGCAGCCCGAGAGGACAGGGGTTAAGGAATCAGCCCCAGCATTTT. The chain has TRBV11-2 and TRBJ1-5, with 9 bases lining up with TRBD1. Germline CDR1 is SGHAT and CDR2 is FQNNGV. The CDR3 totals 18 residues. With 5 bases clipped from V and 4 bases from J, the junction kept 15 bases outside the gene matches.